The rows below give T cell receptor beta chains drawn from one sample of a study of post-analysis software for immune sequencing data. A single record per CDR3 protein comes from TCRdb applying MiXCR to the PCR reads. The table has roughly 670,000 distinct CDR3 sequences, approximately 59% seen once. The sample was blood. These receptors all stem from a girl aged 2-10 years with multiple sclerosis. Each CDR3 is given with its conserved first and last residue. The order of the fields is clone size, CDR3 length, V gene, J gene, D gene, CDR3 DNA, CDR3 protein. A D gene is named only where the DNA matches it firmly. The size entry is marked missing in some rows and otherwise reads once, few, many or a size class.

.	12	TRBV20-1	TRBJ2-7	.	TGCAGTGCTACGGACAAGGGATACGAGCAGTACTTC	CSATDKGYEQYF
.	12	TRBV12-3/TRBV12-4	TRBJ1-2	.	TGTGCCAGCAGCCCCATAGGAGGTGGCTACACCTTC	CASSPIGGGYTF
.	15	TRBV6-4	TRBJ2-1	.	TGTGCCAGCAGTGAAGGGCAGCTTTCCTACAATGAGCAGTTCTTC	CASSEGQLSYNEQFF
.	15	TRBV10-3	TRBJ2-4	TRBD2	TGTGCCATCAGTGGGGCCAGCGGGGGCAAAAACATTCAGTACTTC	CAISGASGGKNIQYF
.	18	TRBV11-2	TRBJ2-1	TRBD2	TGTGCCAGCAGCCGGACTAGCGGGGGGCTCAGCTCCTACAATGAGCAGTTCTTC	CASSRTSGGLSSYNEQFF
.	21	TRBV7-3	TRBJ2-6	TRBD2	TGTGCCAGCAGCTCCCTCAATCGGTCCGGGACTAGCCCCTCTGGGGCCAACGTCCTGACTTTC	CASSSLNRSGTSPSGANVLTF
.	14	TRBV10-2	TRBJ2-1	TRBD1	TGCGCCAGCAGTCAAGGACAGGGCCGCGATGAGCAGTTCTTC	CASSQGQGRDEQFF
few	14	TRBV6-6	TRBJ2-7	.	TGTGCCAGCAGTTATTTAGGGCGACCCTACGAGCAGTACTTC	CASSYLGRPYEQYF
few	13	TRBV5-6	TRBJ1-2	.	TGTGCCAGCAGCTTGGCTCCGGTACAAACCTACACCTTC	CASSLAPVQTYTF
.	16	TRBV4-1	TRBJ2-5	.	TGCGCCAGCAGCCAAGGGAAGGGGAGGTACCAAGAGACCCAGTACTTC	CASSQGKGRYQETQYF
.	15	TRBV5-6	TRBJ1-5	TRBD1	TGTGCCAGCAGCTTCGGCCTGACAGGGGATCAGCCCCAGCATTTT	CASSFGLTGDQPQHF
few	14	TRBV7-9	TRBJ2-5	.	TGTGCCAGCACCCCGGGGGCAGGGAGAGAGACCCAGTACTTC	CASTPGAGRETQYF
.	15	TRBV4-3	TRBJ1-6	.	TGCGCCAGCAGCCAAGAGGCTGGGGCCGATTCACCCCTCCACTTT	CASSQEAGADSPLHF
.	19	TRBV6-2/TRBV6-3	TRBJ2-6	.	TGTGCCAGCAGTTACCCCCTACGGGGCCACTACTCTGGGGCCAACGTCCTGACTTTC	CASSYPLRGHYSGANVLTF
few	16	TRBV20-1	TRBJ2-7	TRBD2	TGCAGTGCTAGAGGGGTAGCGGGTCGAACCTCCTACGAGCAGTACTTC	CSARGVAGRTSYEQYF
.	15	TRBV10-3	TRBJ2-1	TRBD2	TGTGCCATCAGTGGGGTTAGCGGGGGCAACAATGAGCAGTTCTTC	CAISGVSGGNNEQFF
few	12	TRBV12-3/TRBV12-4	TRBJ2-7	TRBD1	TGTGCCAGTTCACAGGGGATGTACGAGCAGTACTTC	CASSQGMYEQYF
.	13	TRBV15	TRBJ2-1	.	TGTGCCCGGGGCCTCAAGGGCAACAATGAGCAGTTCTTC	CARGLKGNNEQFF
few	16	TRBV29-1	TRBJ2-1	.	TGCAGCGTTGATAACTGGAGGGGAAGCTCCTACAATGAGCAGTTCTTC	CSVDNWRGSSYNEQFF
.	14	TRBV20-1	TRBJ2-7	.	TGCAGTGCTAGAGCCGGGAGTACCACCTACGAGCAGTACTTC	CSARAGSTTYEQYF
.	11	TRBV29-1	TRBJ2-1	.	TGCAGCGTTGAAATAGGGGGGAAGCAGTTCTTC	CSVEIGGKQFF
few	13	TRBV29-1	TRBJ2-7	.	TGCAGCGCCGTGAGGACCACCTACAATGAGCAGTACTTC	CSAVRTTYNEQYF